What follows are 17 T cell receptor beta chains derived from one specimen sequenced in a study of vaccination and CD4 T cells after COVID-19. CD4+ T cells that had been cultured provided DNA sequenced with the Oncomine TCR Beta short-read assay. TCRdb itself ran the PCR reads through MiXCR, one entry per CDR3 protein. The profile covers 19,000 or so distinct CDR3 sequences, with more than 50% appearing a single time and approximately 10% taken by the ten largest. Their target antigens are unknown. The treatment denotes: 10-day PBMC culture with coronavirus spike peptide pools or control peptides (ViraFEST assay). Sequenced: CD4+ T cells from blood, cultured in vitro. The source of these receptors is a human donor who had recovered from COVID-19.

The table lists this clonotype with a few counts. V is TRBV15 and J is TRBJ1-2, with TRBD1 as a possible D gene (6 bases). V lost 5 bases and J lost 4, with 17 bases in between. CDR1 is LNHNV, CDR2 YYDKDF, per germline (reference sequence). This CDR3 contains 15 residues. The DNA of the CDR3 is TGTGCCACCAGCGACAACAGGGTTCGCGGCTATGGCTACACCTTC. Amino acid sequence: CATSDNRVRGYGYTF.

CDR3 nucleotide sequence: TGTGCCAGCAGATGGCTCGGCGGGGAGCTGTTTTTT. Translation gives CASRWLGGELFF. This chain joins TRBV7-8 and TRBJ2-2; no reliable D call. This CDR3 comprises 12 residues. V lost 6 bases and J 7 bases, leaving 9 bases between the germline ends. Per germline, CDR1 SGHVS and CDR2 FQNEAQ.

This clonotype was seen a handful of times. The chain joins TRBV7-9 to TRBJ2-3, with 10 bases that match TRBD1. After removal of 0 bases from V and 7 bases from J, the junction contained 4 bases not matched to a gene. Germline-derived CDR1 and CDR2 are SEHNR and FQNEAQ (reference sequence). This CDR3 is 15 amino acids long. The CDR3 protein is CASSLARDRGYTQYF. As DNA, the CDR3 is TGTGCCAGCAGCTTAGCTCGGGACAGGGGATATACGCAGTATTTT.

This clonotype has a handful of counts. V and J are TRBV15 and TRBJ2-5; D is uncertain. With 2 bases removed from V and 1 base from J, the gap between germline ends came to 5 bases. The germline gives CDR1 LNHNV, CDR2 YYDKDF (reference sequence). CDR3 length: 13 residues. The DNA of the CDR3 is TGTGCCACCAGCAGAAGCCCCCAAGAGACCCAGTACTTC. This codes for CATSRSPQETQYF.

CDR3 sequence reads: CSAVKSPVGETQYF. As DNA, the CDR3 is TGCAGTGCCGTCAAGTCCCCGGTGGGAGAGACCCAGTACTTC. The chain is built from TRBV20-1 and TRBJ2-5; D uncertain. The germline V gene encodes CDR1 DFQATT and CDR2 SNEGSKA (reference sequence). Trimming shortened V by 6 bases and J by 4 bases, and 18 bases separated the two germline ends. The CDR3 has 14 amino acids.

The sample holds one count of this clonotype. This chain joins TRBV2 and TRBJ2-1; D gene ambiguous. The germline gives CDR1 SNHLY, CDR2 FYNNEI. With 5 bases removed from V and 3 bases from J, the gap between germline ends came to 5 bases. This CDR3 comprises 12 residues. CDR3 protein: CASSLNYNEQFF. The CDR3 coding sequence is TGTGCCAGCAGTCTTAACTACAATGAGCAGTTCTTC.

As concerns this clonotype: One end of the junction fails to match germline, which may point to a read error. The chain is built from TRBV6-1 and TRBJ2-4; 8 bases match TRBD1. CDR1 and CDR2 from the germline V gene are MNHNS and SASEGT. The CDR3 is 17 residues long. The CDR3 DNA reads as TGTGCCAGCAGGGAAGATCTGGGACAGGTAACCAAAAACATTCAGTACTTC. Translation: CASREDLGQVTKNIQYF.

The sample holds a few counts of this clonotype. V gene TRBV7-8 combines with J gene TRBJ1-5; 8 bases are a match to TRBD1. CDR3 length: 17 residues. CDR1 SGHVS and CDR2 FQNEAQ come from the germline V gene. Trimming cost V 5 bases and J 3 bases; bases outside gene matches: 12. The CDR3 reads CASSGRNRGRDNQPQHF. The CDR3 nucleotides are TGTGCCAGCAGCGGGAGGAACAGGGGGAGGGACAATCAGCCCCAGCATTTT.

J is TRBJ2-7 and V is TRBV20-1; 12 nucleotides align to TRBD2. This CDR3 is built from 14 residues. Germline assignment: CDR1 DFQATT and CDR2 SNEGSKA (reference sequence). Unmatched junction bases numbered 1, after V lost 1 base and J lost 3 bases. In DNA form, the CDR3 reads TGCAGTGCTAGAGGACTAGCGGGGGTCTACGAGCAGTACTTC. It translates to CSARGLAGVYEQYF.

The V and J genes are TRBV12-3 or TRBV12-4 and TRBJ2-1; 13 bases agree with TRBD2. This CDR3 is 14 amino acids long. Germline trimming cut 3 bases from V and 8 bases from J; bases unmatched to any gene: 1. CDR3 nucleotide sequence: TGTGCCAGCAGTTTGGGACTAGCGGGACATGAGCAGTTCTTC. Residues: CASSLGLAGHEQFF.

V is TRBV20-1 and J is TRBJ2-1; no firm D call. V lost 3 bases and J lost 6, with 12 bases in between. Germline V gene lookup returns CDR1 DFQATT and CDR2 SNEGSKA (reference sequence). This CDR3 contains 13 residues. CDR3 nucleotides: TGCAGTGCTAGTCGCGGTCTCGGCAATGAGCAGTTCTTC. Translating it yields CSASRGLGNEQFF.

The chain carries TRBV7-2 and TRBJ1-1, with unresolved D. Deletions cut 5 bases from V and 0 bases from J, with 10 bases between. Germline-derived CDR1 and CDR2 are SGHTA and FQGNSA. The CDR3 totals 14 residues. The DNA of the CDR3 is TGTGCCAGCAGCCCGGCAGGACTGAACACTGAAGCTTTCTTT. This sequence encodes CASSPAGLNTEAFF.

This sequence joins TRBV20-1 and TRBJ1-2; maybe TRBD1 (6 bases). The V gene's germline CDR1 is DFQATT and CDR2 SNEGSKA (reference sequence). The length of the CDR3 is 13 residues. V was trimmed by 6 bases and J by 2 bases, leaving 13 bases between them. CDR3 coding DNA: TGCAGTGCCACACGGACAGTGAACTATGGCTACACCTTC. Translated, it gives CSATRTVNYGYTF.

The chain joins TRBV15 to TRBJ2-3; TRBD2 might be the D (5 bases). The V and J ends lost 0 bases and 2 bases respectively, with 15 bases between them. Germline V gene lookup returns CDR1 LNHNV and CDR2 YYDKDF (reference sequence). This CDR3 region has 17 residues. The CDR3, as DNA: TGTGCCACCAGCAGAGATTCGGCGGGTCGGTCCACAGATACGCAGTATTTT. Its translation: CATSRDSAGRSTDTQYF.

This clonotype has only a few counts. V and J are TRBV20-1 and TRBJ1-1, with D unresolved. V lost 0 bases to trimming and J lost 1 base, with 12 bases between them. The CDR3 extends over 15 amino acids. Germline V gene sequence: CDR1 DFQATT, CDR2 SNEGSKA (reference sequence). The CDR3 spells CSARDIFMENTEAFF. Written as DNA, the CDR3 is TGCAGTGCTAGAGATATTTTTATGGAGAACACTGAAGCTTTCTTT.

The V call is TRBV6-5, the J call TRBJ1-2; no firm D call. Germline CDR1 MNHEY, CDR2 SVGAGI. This CDR3 is built from 15 residues. V shed 0 bases and J shed 0 bases, with 8 bases lying between them. The DNA for the CDR3 is TGTGCCAGCAGTTACTCAGGCGGAGCTAACTATGGCTACACCTTC. It codes for CASSYSGGANYGYTF.

The CDR3 DNA is TGTGCCAGCAGCTTAGAGTCCAACCCGGGACTAGCGGGGGGCCCTCGGGAGACCCAGTACTTC. Translated, it gives CASSLESNPGLAGGPRETQYF. The chain combines TRBV11-2 with TRBJ2-5; 15 positions agree with TRBD2. Germline lookup yields CDR1 SGHAT and CDR2 FQNNGV. V dropped 0 bases and J dropped 5; count of bases not matched to a gene: 16. The CDR3 has 21 residues.